Presented here are 18 T cell receptor beta chains from one specimen sequenced in a study of cytomegalovirus exposure and HLA in healthy donors. It was with 60 Vbeta and 13 Jbeta primers that the PCR ran. Profiled with immunoSEQ multiplex PCR; TCRdb holds only in-frame clones, not every one. The sample has 90,000 to 120,000 clones, 77% seen once; the top ten hold more than 4%. Material: PBMCs. These receptors came from a male donor in good health and CMV-seronegative.

The CDR3 loop is CASTPGSTPGGYTF. Here the CDR3 DNA reads TGTGCCAGCACCCCCGGGAGCACTCCGGGGGGCTACACCTTC. The chain employs TRBV2 and TRBJ1-2; no reliable D call. The germline V gene has CDR1 SNHLY and CDR2 FYNNEI. V lost 7 bases to trimming and J lost 8 bases, with 20 bases between them. The CDR3 runs 14 residues.

The sample holds a few counts of this clone. The chain is built from TRBV13 and TRBJ1-2, with 11 nucleotides matching TRBD1. The germline gives CDR1 PRHDT, CDR2 FYEKMQ (reference sequence). This CDR3 comprises 15 residues. The V segment lost 3 bases and the J segment 6 bases; nucleotides outside the gene matches: 6. This CDR3 reads CASSFRRTGGDGYTF. As DNA, the CDR3 is TGTGCCAGCAGCTTCCGCCGGACAGGGGGCGATGGCTACACCTTC.

This sequence joins TRBV25-1 and TRBJ2-7, with 7 bases identical to TRBD1. V lost 8 bases to trimming and J lost 9 bases; unmatched junction nucleotides: 19. CDR3 length: 15 residues. CDR1 and CDR2 from the germline V gene are MGHDK and SYGVNS. The CDR3 DNA reads TGTGCCAGCGGCCTACTTCTGGGCAGGGGGTCTGTGCAGTACTTC. This encodes CASGLLLGRGSVQYF.

V gene TRBV14 combines with J gene TRBJ2-1; the match to TRBD1 covers 8 bases. J was trimmed by 8 bases and V by 3 bases; bases with no gene match: 12. Germline V CDR1 and CDR2: SGHDN, FVKESK. The CDR3 extends over 16 amino acids. CDR3 sequence (DNA): TGTGCCAGCAGCCAGCCAGGACAGGGCATCAGGGATGAGCAGTTCTTC. It codes for CASSQPGQGIRDEQFF.

The CDR3 DNA reads TGTGCCAGCAGCGTGCACAGGGGGGGGACTAGCGGTTCCTACAATGAGCAGTTCTTC. Its translation is CASSVHRGGTSGSYNEQFF. The chain links TRBV9 to TRBJ2-1; 11 bases match TRBD2. The germline CDR1 and CDR2 sequences are SGDLS and YYNGEE. V dropped 2 bases and J dropped 1; count of bases not matched to a gene: 11. CDR3 length: 19 amino acids.

This clone was recorded only once. The chain joins TRBV5-1 to TRBJ2-5; D may be TRBD2 (5 bases). V shed 2 bases and J shed 1 base, with 15 bases lying between them. The CDR3 has 16 amino acids. The germline gives CDR1 SGHRS, CDR2 YFSETQ. In DNA form, the CDR3 reads TGCGCCAGCAGCTTAGGGCCCCTAGCAGCCCAAGAGACCCAGTACTTC. Its protein is CASSLGPLAAQETQYF.

The rearrangement uses TRBV7-6 and TRBJ2-1; 8 bases fit TRBD2. The germline CDR1 and CDR2 sequences are SGHVS and FNYEAQ. The trim removed 1 base at V and 8 bases at J, leaving 7 bases unmatched. There are 15 residues in the CDR3. The CDR3 spells CASSLETTSGDEQFF. The CDR3 DNA sequence: TGTGCCAGCAGCTTAGAAACAACTAGCGGCGATGAGCAGTTCTTC.

This chain links TRBV2 with TRBJ2-7, with 11 bases lining up with TRBD1. Germline V gene lookup returns CDR1 SNHLY and CDR2 FYNNEI. The CDR3 contains 15 residues. Trimming removed 7 bases from V and 2 bases from J; junction bases left unmatched: 7. CDR3 DNA sequence: TGTGCCAGCATGCCCCCGGGACAGGGGGCCTACGAGCAGTACTTC. It is translated as CASMPPGQGAYEQYF. Drawing the rest from reference TRBV2 and TRBJ2-7, the complete variable domain is EPEVTQTPSHQVTQMGQEVILRCVPISNHLYFYWYRQILGQKVEFLVSFYNNEISEKSEIFDDQFSVERPDGSNFTLKIRSTKLEDSAMYFCASMPPGQGAYEQYFGPGTRLTVT.

This clone was counted between two and nine times. The gene calls are TRBV29-1 and TRBJ2-5; no clear D gene. Near its end, the DNA agrees better with TRBJ2-7, so the J call may be wrong. The CDR3 is 13 amino acids. Germline V gene data show CDR1 as SQVTM and CDR2 as ANQGSEA. CDR3 coding DNA: TGCAGCGTGTCGACTTGTTTTGATTGCGAGCAGTACTTC. Translating gives CSVSTCFDCEQYF.

The genes are TRBV6-5 and TRBJ1-6; D is ambiguous. V was clipped by 0 bases and J by 8 bases, with 8 bases between them. CDR3 length: 14 amino acids. Germline-derived CDR1 and CDR2 are MNHEY and SVGAGI. The CDR3, as DNA: TGTGCCAGCAGTTACTCGACTTTTCATTCACCCCTCCACTTT. This gives the protein CASSYSTFHSPLHF.

This chain links TRBV2 with TRBJ2-3; 8 positions match TRBD2. Germline V gene sequence: CDR1 SNHLY, CDR2 FYNNEI. Trimming took 7 bases from V and 0 from J; bases not matched to a gene: 9. The CDR3 has 16 amino acids. CDR3 in amino acids: CASKKNSGTSTDTQYF. CDR3 DNA: TGTGCCAGCAAGAAGAATAGCGGGACTAGCACAGATACGCAGTATTTT.

V and J are TRBV14 and TRBJ2-7, with a possible D match to TRBD1 (6 bases). This CDR3 has 14 residues. Deletions cut 3 bases from V and 3 bases from J, with 12 bases between. The germline gives CDR1 SGHDN, CDR2 FVKESK. CDR3 sequence: CASSQQNRDYEQYF. The CDR3, as DNA: TGTGCCAGCAGCCAGCAAAACAGGGACTACGAGCAGTACTTC.

The chain has TRBV27 and TRBJ2-5; TRBD1 matches at 10 bases. After removal of 0 bases from V and 4 bases from J, the junction contained 2 bases not matched to a gene. Germline values: CDR1 MNHEY, CDR2 SMNVEV (reference sequence). This CDR3 is 15 amino acids long. The CDR3 DNA reads as TGTGCCAGCAGTTTATCCTGGACAGGGGGAGAGACCCAGTACTTC. Amino acid sequence: CASSLSWTGGETQYF.

The chain employs TRBV5-6 and TRBJ2-7; D is perhaps TRBD2 (6 bases). The CDR3 consists of 14 residues. V was cut by 0 bases and J by 4 bases, with 11 bases left in between. Germline CDR1 reads SGHDT; CDR2 reads YYEEEE. The CDR3 coding sequence is TGTGCCAGCAGCTTGGGGGGACTTACATACGAGCAGTACTTC. It translates to CASSLGGLTYEQYF.

The chain uses TRBV5-4 and TRBJ2-1; tentative D call: TRBD2 (6 bases). Germline assignment: CDR1 SGHNT and CDR2 YYREEE (reference sequence). The CDR3 sequence is 17 residues long. With 4 bases removed from V and 0 bases from J, the gap between germline ends came to 17 bases. In nucleotides, the CDR3 is TGTGCCAGCAGCACGGGACTTCCCGAGAGCTCCTACAATGAGCAGTTCTTC. As protein: CASSTGLPESSYNEQFF.

The rearrangement uses TRBV9 and TRBJ2-3; 7 nucleotides line up with TRBD2. The CDR3 has 15 residues. V lost 0 bases, J lost 0 bases, and 1 base stayed unmatched. Germline V gene sequence: CDR1 SGDLS, CDR2 YYNGEE. The CDR3 coding sequence is TGTGCCAGCAGCGTAGATAGCGGGAGCACAGATACGCAGTATTTT. Protein sequence: CASSVDSGSTDTQYF.

The J gene is TRBJ1-2, the V gene TRBV5-4, with TRBD1 as a possible D gene (6 bases). The CDR3 extends over 14 amino acids. The ends were cut back, 0 bases at V and 6 bases at J, with 12 bases in the middle. Per the germline V gene, CDR1 is SGHNT and CDR2 is YYREEE (reference sequence). The CDR3 loop is CASSLDVRGNGYTF. DNA of the CDR3: TGTGCCAGCAGCTTGGACGTCAGGGGAAATGGCTACACCTTC.

This clone has a handful of counts. The chain employs TRBV5-8 and TRBJ2-5; 8 nucleotides align to TRBD1. The V segment lost 2 bases and the J segment 13 bases; nucleotides outside the gene matches: 7. The CDR3 has 12 residues. Germline CDR1 is SGHTS and CDR2 is YDEGEE. This chain's CDR3 is CASSFSPDRGYF. The CDR3, as DNA: TGTGCCAGCAGCTTTTCCCCCGACAGGGGGTACTTC.